The rows below give T cell receptor beta chains drawn from one sample of a study of T cells expressing NK-cell markers. TCRdb derives one entry per CDR3 protein from the 5' RACE reads, leaving out DNA. Recorded for this sample: around 550,000 distinct CDR3 sequences. The sequenced material came from blood T cells: a sorted CD56 or NKG2C T cell subset, CD4+ or CD8+ T cells, or bulk PBMC T cells (not recorded which). The source is a man between 18 and 29 years old in good health. Both conserved end residues are part of each CDR3. Fields, in order: J gene, V gene, CDR3 protein.

TRBJ2-3,TRBV28,CASSSGHTDTQYF
TRBJ2-3,TRBV11-2,CASSLVSGDTQYF
TRBJ1-4,TRBV29-1,CSAFRQGEFEKLFF
TRBJ2-2,TRBV6-5,CASSYSRWGGTGELFF
TRBJ2-2,TRBV24-1,CATSDTGLAGTGELFF
TRBJ2-1,TRBV2,CASSPTWTSNNEQFF
TRBJ2-1,TRBV5-1,CASSFRQDRGGEQFF
TRBJ1-2,TRBV27,CASSLKGYGYTF
TRBJ2-3,TRBV7-9,CATHVEDTQYF
TRBJ2-7,TRBV28,CASNSRTGRYEQYF
TRBJ2-1,TRBV29-1,CSVDGTISYNEQFF
TRBJ1-3,TRBV11-2,CANRLGNTIYF
TRBJ1-1,TRBV6-2/TRBV6-3,CASRFLRDSFVTEAFF
TRBJ2-5,TRBV11-2,CASSTQSIQETQYF
TRBJ2-2,TRBV7-8,CASSLTFGVNTGELFF
TRBJ2-1,TRBV6-1,CASRSITGAYNEQFF
TRBJ2-2,TRBV7-2,CASSFSGGAPGELFF
TRBJ2-1,TRBV6-5,CASSLAGHPGVNNEQFF
TRBJ2-5,TRBV7-9,CASSWRQAKETQYF
TRBJ1-1,TRBV29-1,CSVRAQENTEAFF
TRBJ2-1,TRBV7-8,CASSVRGNEQFF
TRBJ2-1,TRBV5-1,CASGRVAGYNEQFF
TRBJ2-2,TRBV20-1,CSARGGNANTGELFF